Presented here are 8 T cell receptor beta chains from one specimen sequenced in a study of identical twins. TCRdb processed the 5' RACE reads anew with MiXCR; each CDR3 protein has one entry. The table lists roughly 250,000 distinct CDR3 sequences, over 11% of them singletons. Source material: memory (CD45RO+) T cells sorted from blood. These receptors originate from a woman under 30 in good health.

V usage is TRBV10-3 and J usage is TRBJ2-7; the D gene is possibly TRBD1 (6 bases). The V end lost 10 bases, the J end lost 5 bases, and 12 bases lay between the germline ends. The length of the CDR3 is 11 residues. The germline gives CDR1 ENHRY, CDR2 SYGVKD. The CDR3 protein is CATRGIDEQYF. The DNA for the CDR3 is TGTGCCACGAGGGGGATCGACGAGCAGTACTTC.

The chain couples TRBV19 to TRBJ1-2; tentatively, D is TRBD1 (6 bases). The germline V and J ends were trimmed by 1 base and 5 bases, with 14 bases remaining between them. This CDR3 has 15 amino acids. Germline-derived CDR1 and CDR2 are LNHDA and SQIVND (reference sequence). CDR3 in amino acids: CASSIGAGVEYGYTF. DNA of the CDR3: TGTGCCAGTAGTATAGGGGCAGGGGTGGAGTATGGCTACACCTTC.

This clonotype was counted only a few times. V gene TRBV27 combines with J gene TRBJ2-1; a weak D match, TRBD1 (5 bases). Germline loops: CDR1 MNHEY, CDR2 SMNVEV (reference sequence). V was shortened by 4 bases and J by 6 bases, with 10 bases between the two germline ends. CDR3 length equals 13 residues. CDR3 residues: CASSSRVINEQFF. In nucleotides, the CDR3 is TGTGCCAGCAGTTCCAGGGTCATCAATGAGCAGTTCTTC.

The chain recombines TRBV29-1 with TRBJ1-3; D ambiguous. This CDR3 spans 13 amino acids. Germline-derived CDR1 and CDR2 are SQVTM and ANQGSEA. Deletions cut 7 bases from V and 0 bases from J, with 10 bases between. The CDR3 here is CSALGNSGNTIYF. As DNA, the CDR3 is TGCAGCGCCCTGGGGAACTCTGGAAACACCATATATTTT. The variable domain in full, with the rest retrieved from reference TRBV29-1 and TRBJ1-3, is SAVISQKPSRDICQRGTSLTIQCQVDSQVTMMFWYRQQPGQSLTLIATANQGSEATYESGFVIDKFPISRPNLTFSTLTVSNMSPEDSSIYLCSALGNSGNTIYFGEGSWLTVV.

The V gene is TRBV6-1, the J gene TRBJ1-2; 11 nucleotides agree with TRBD1. This CDR3 region has 15 residues. In germline, CDR1 is MNHNS, CDR2 SASEGT. The J segment lost 4 bases and the V segment lost 4 bases, leaving 5 bases of the junction unmatched. The CDR3 DNA follows: TGTGCCAGCAGTGCCGGGACAGGGGGATTCTATGGCTACACCTTC. Protein product: CASSAGTGGFYGYTF.

The chain carries TRBV9 and TRBJ2-5, with D hard to call. Trimming removed 4 bases at V and 3 bases at J, with 10 bases between. Germline values: CDR1 SGDLS, CDR2 YYNGEE. CDR3 length: 13 residues. The DNA for the CDR3 is TGTGCCAGCAGCTACAACTTAGAAGAGACCCAGTACTTC. Translated, it gives CASSYNLEETQYF.

Ten or more counts support this clonotype. This sequence joins TRBV4-1 and TRBJ1-1, with 7 bases aligning to TRBD1. Germline V gene sequence: CDR1 MGHRA, CDR2 YSYEKL. V lost 1 base to trimming and J lost 6 bases; unmatched junction nucleotides: 11. This CDR3 spans 16 amino acids. As DNA, the CDR3 is TGCGCCAGCAGCCAAGGGGGCAACAGGGGTATTCCTGAAGCTTTCTTT. It encodes CASSQGGNRGIPEAFF.

This chain links TRBV20-1 with TRBJ1-4; TRBD1 aligns across 8 bases. V was clipped by 1 base and J by 15 bases; unmatched bases: 7. CDR3 length equals 12 residues. Germline loops: CDR1 DFQATT, CDR2 SNEGSKA (reference sequence). This CDR3 reads CSARVSDRALFF. In nucleotides, the CDR3 is TGCAGTGCTAGAGTTTCGGACAGGGCGTTGTTTTTT.